The clone carrying this T cell receptor beta chain was seen only once. Antigen: not known. The sample comes from a study of cytomegalovirus exposure and HLA in healthy donors. Findings and caveats of the study: Later analysis showed TCR association rates varying by HLA locus, highest for DRB1 and lowest for HLA-C. Fewer than 20,000 TCR beta sequences were associated with HLA alleles at 0.05 false discovery rate in a later analysis.

The V end was cut by 1 base, the J end by 0 bases, with 6 bases between. CDR1 is SGHDN and CDR2 is FVKESK in the germline V gene. The CDR3 is 14 amino acids. The PCR was carried out with 60 Vbeta primers and 13 Jbeta primers. Using immunoSEQ multiplex PCR, the repertoire was profiled, and TCRdb retains in-frame clones only, with some absent. The data show about 90,000 clones, with roughly 84% seen just once and roughly 2.5% held by the top ten. The sample was PBMCs. The source of this sequence is a man aged 25 to 40 in good health and CMV-seronegative. The chain uses TRBV14 and TRBJ1-1; D is ambiguous. CDR3 bases: TGTGCCAGCAGCCAAGCCCACTTGAACACTGAAGCTTTCTTT. Amino acid sequence: CASSQAHLNTEAFF. The whole variable domain, remainder taken from reference TRBV14 and TRBJ1-1, is EAGVTQFPSHSVIEKGQTVTLRCDPISGHDNLYWYRRVMGKEIKFLLHFVKESKQDESGMPNNRFLAERTGGTYSTLKVQPAELEDSGVYFCASSQAHLNTEAFFGQGTRLTVV.